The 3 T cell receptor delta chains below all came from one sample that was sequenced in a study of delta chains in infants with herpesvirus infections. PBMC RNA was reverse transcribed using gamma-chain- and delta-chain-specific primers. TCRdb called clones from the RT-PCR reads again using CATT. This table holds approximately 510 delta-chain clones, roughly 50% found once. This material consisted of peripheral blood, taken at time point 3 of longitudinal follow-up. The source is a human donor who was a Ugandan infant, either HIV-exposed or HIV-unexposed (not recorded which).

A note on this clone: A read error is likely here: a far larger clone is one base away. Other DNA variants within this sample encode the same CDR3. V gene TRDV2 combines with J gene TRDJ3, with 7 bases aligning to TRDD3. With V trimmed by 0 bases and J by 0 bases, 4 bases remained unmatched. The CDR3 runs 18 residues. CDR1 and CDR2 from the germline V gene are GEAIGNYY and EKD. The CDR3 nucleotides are TGTGCCTGTGACACCGCTGGGGGGAGCTCCTGGGACACCCGACAGATGTTTTTC. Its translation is CACDTAGGSSWDTRQMFF.

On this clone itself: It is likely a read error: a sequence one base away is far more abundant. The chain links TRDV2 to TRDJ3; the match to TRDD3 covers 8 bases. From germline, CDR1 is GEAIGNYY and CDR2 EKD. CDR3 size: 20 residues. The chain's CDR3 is CARDTVGTGGRSWDTRQMFF. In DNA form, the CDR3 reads TGTGCCCGTGACACCGTGGGGACTGGGGGTCGCTCCTGGGACACCCGACAGATGTTTTTC.

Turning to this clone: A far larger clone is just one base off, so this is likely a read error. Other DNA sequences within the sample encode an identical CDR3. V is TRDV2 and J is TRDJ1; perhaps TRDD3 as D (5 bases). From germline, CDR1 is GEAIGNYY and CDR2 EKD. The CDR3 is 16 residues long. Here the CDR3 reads CACDTVVRGPLDKLIF. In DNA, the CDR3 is TGCGCCTGTGACACGGTAGTGAGGGGACCCCTCGATAAACTCATCTTT.